A single sample is the source of the 26 T cell receptor beta chains below, sequenced in a study of blood T cell repertoires in COVID-19. Assay: immunoSEQ multiplex PCR; the TCRdb copy retains only in-frame clones and omits some. This table holds about 66,000 clones, about 86% found once. Sequencing was carried out using peripheral blood. The receptor set was obtained from a man between 45 and 60 years old with active COVID-19.

The J gene is TRBJ2-3, the V gene TRBV2, with D possibly matching TRBD1 (6 bases). Deletions cut 3 bases from V and 0 bases from J, with 10 bases between. CDR1 and CDR2 (germline): SNHLY, FYNNEI. The CDR3 consists of 15 residues. This CDR3 is CASSDGTPSTDTQYF. The CDR3 coding sequence is TGTGCCAGCAGTGATGGGACACCTAGCACAGATACGCAGTATTTT.

This clone was observed once. Other DNA sequences in the sample encode the same CDR3. This chain uses TRBV6-5 with TRBJ1-2; 8 bases are shared with TRBD1. Trimming took 2 bases from V and 7 from J; bases not matched to a gene: 6. CDR1 is MNHEY, CDR2 SVGAGI, per germline. CDR3 length: 14 residues. CDR3 region: CASSYTGQGSGYTF. The DNA for the CDR3 is TGTGCCAGCAGTTACACCGGACAGGGATCTGGCTACACCTTC.

This chain links TRBV7-9 with TRBJ2-7, with TRBD1 matching over 9 bases. This CDR3 is 15 amino acids long. V lost 0 bases, J lost 3 bases, and 3 bases stayed unmatched. Germline CDR1 is SEHNR and CDR2 is FQNEAQ (reference sequence). In DNA form, the CDR3 reads TGTGCCAGCAGCTTAGCGGGGACAGGGAGCTACGAGCAGTACTTC. This sequence encodes CASSLAGTGSYEQYF.

This chain uses TRBV5-4 with TRBJ2-3, with TRBD2 matching 9 bases. CDR1 is SGHNT and CDR2 is YYREEE in the germline V gene (reference sequence). Unmatched junction bases numbered 18, after V lost 4 bases and J lost 3 bases. The CDR3 length is 19 residues. CDR3 in amino acids: CASSPRRGRAEGGTDTQYF. The CDR3 DNA reads as TGTGCCAGCAGCCCACGCCGCGGGAGGGCCGAGGGGGGAACAGATACGCAGTATTTT.

The J gene is TRBJ2-1, the V gene TRBV5-1; no definite D call. The germline V gene has CDR1 SGHRS and CDR2 YFSETQ. V lost 0 bases to trimming and J lost 3 bases, with 10 bases between them. CDR3 length equals 15 residues. The chain's CDR3 is CASSLELSVYNEQFF. The CDR3 region has the DNA TGCGCCAGCAGCTTGGAGTTGTCAGTCTACAATGAGCAGTTCTTC.

V and J are TRBV27 and TRBJ2-3; TRBD1 agrees at 8 bases. Germline V gene lookup returns CDR1 MNHEY and CDR2 SMNVEV (reference sequence). The CDR3 runs 15 residues. Unmatched junction bases numbered 4, after V lost 4 bases and J lost 1 base. The CDR3 loop reads CASSWPGQGTDTQYF. CDR3 DNA: TGTGCCAGCAGTTGGCCGGGACAGGGCACAGATACGCAGTATTTT.

This chain joins TRBV12-5 and TRBJ1-5; tentatively, D is TRBD1 (5 bases). CDR3 length: 17 residues. V shed 0 bases and J shed 3 bases, with 15 bases lying between them. CDR1 is LGHNT, CDR2 FRNRAP, per germline. CDR3 residues: CASGLVIGQGSNQPQHF. CDR3 nucleotide sequence: TGTGCTAGTGGTTTGGTAATCGGGCAGGGTTCCAATCAGCCCCAGCATTTT.

The chain carries TRBV5-1 and TRBJ2-5; 9 bases are a match to TRBD1. The CDR3 length is 16 residues. Per the germline V gene, CDR1 is SGHRS and CDR2 is YFSETQ. V lost 0 bases and J lost 4; bases outside the gene matches: 7. CDR3 bases: TGCGCCAGCAGCTTGGGGAAGACAGGGGGTACAGAGACCCAGTACTTC. Translation: CASSLGKTGGTETQYF.

The genes are TRBV6-1 and TRBJ2-1; no definite D call. Trimming stripped 1 base from V and 5 bases from J, with 15 bases between. The CDR3 runs to 16 residues. CDR1 and CDR2 from the germline V gene are MNHNS and SASEGT. CDR3 sequence reads: CASSEGRRLSHNEQFF. The CDR3 DNA sequence: TGTGCCAGCAGTGAAGGGCGGAGACTTTCCCACAATGAGCAGTTCTTC.

V is TRBV30 and J is TRBJ2-5; D perhaps matches TRBD2 (6 bases). The CDR3 length is 14 residues. Germline assignment: CDR1 GTSNPN and CDR2 SVGIG (reference sequence). The CDR3 here is CSITRTKPGETQYF. Written as DNA, the CDR3 is TGTTCCATAACCCGGACTAAACCGGGGGAGACCCAGTACTTC.

The J gene is TRBJ1-1, the V gene TRBV18; D is ambiguous. Looked up from germline, CDR1 is KGHSH and CDR2 is LQKENI. The germline V and J ends were trimmed by 3 bases and 1 base, with 6 bases remaining between them. The CDR3 has 13 amino acids. The CDR3 here is CASSPSGNTEAFF. Written as DNA, the CDR3 is TGTGCCAGCTCACCCTCAGGGAACACTGAAGCTTTCTTT.

The chain links TRBV2 to TRBJ2-1, with a possible D match to TRBD1 (5 bases). V lost 4 bases and J lost 0, with 16 bases in between. The CDR3 has 17 amino acids. CDR1 is SNHLY and CDR2 is FYNNEI in the germline V gene. CDR3 nucleotides: TGTGCCAGCAGTGTTCCCCGACAGCTTAGCTCCTACAATGAGCAGTTCTTC. Amino acid sequence: CASSVPRQLSSYNEQFF.

The chain has TRBV9 and TRBJ2-5, with 12 nucleotides matching TRBD2. Per the germline V gene, CDR1 is SGDLS and CDR2 is YYNGEE. The CDR3 consists of 16 residues. V lost 4 bases, J lost 4 bases, and 8 bases stayed unmatched. CDR3 DNA: TGTGCCAGCAGCAGACTAGCGGGGGCACCGGGAGAGACCCAGTACTTC. Its protein product is CASSRLAGAPGETQYF.

The V gene is TRBV6-5, the J gene TRBJ1-5; D is uncertain. Germline-derived CDR1 and CDR2 are MNHEY and SVGAGI. The ends were cut back, 6 bases at V and 4 bases at J, with 4 bases in the middle. CDR3 size: 11 residues. Here the CDR3 DNA reads TGTGCCAGCAGCCTAAATCAGCCCCAGCATTTT. Protein: CASSLNQPQHF.

The chain combines TRBV2 with TRBJ2-1; 10 bases are a match to TRBD2. The CDR3 consists of 15 residues. Trimming cost V 7 bases and J 7 bases; bases outside gene matches: 10. Looked up from germline, CDR1 is SNHLY and CDR2 is FYNNEI. The CDR3 loop reads CASTRERGGINEQFF. In nucleotides, the CDR3 is TGTGCCAGCACCCGGGAGCGGGGGGGTATTAATGAGCAGTTCTTC.

This clone was seen once. The chain couples TRBV9 to TRBJ1-3; 7 positions match TRBD1. The V and J ends lost 0 bases and 7 bases, in that order; junction bases with no gene match: 13. Germline CDR1 and CDR2: SGDLS and YYNGEE. This CDR3 region has 17 residues. CDR3 sequence reads: CASSVAVTGSMANTIYF. The CDR3 bases are TGTGCCAGCAGCGTAGCAGTGACAGGGAGTATGGCGAACACCATATATTTT.

V gene TRBV5-1 combines with J gene TRBJ2-3; 7 nucleotides align to TRBD1. This CDR3 spans 16 amino acids. Germline CDR1 reads SGHRS; CDR2 reads YFSETQ. V trimming: 7 bases; J trimming: 7 bases; junction bases outside the gene matches: 18. The CDR3 DNA reads TGCGCCAGCTCCCCAAGGGGGACAGCTGGACACCATACGCAGTATTTT. Protein: CASSPRGTAGHHTQYF.

The chain uses TRBV12-5 and TRBJ2-1, with D possibly being TRBD2 (6 bases). V dropped 3 bases and J dropped 12 bases, with 15 bases sitting between them. The CDR3 sequence is 13 residues long. From germline, CDR1 is LGHNT and CDR2 FRNRAP. The CDR3, as DNA: TGTGCTAGTGGTTTACGGGCTTCAGCGGGGCAGTTCTTC. Translation: CASGLRASAGQFF.

This clone was counted only a few times. The chain uses TRBV7-9 and TRBJ2-7; D is perhaps TRBD1 (6 bases). The germline gives CDR1 SEHNR, CDR2 FQNEAQ (reference sequence). V was trimmed by 5 bases and J by 4 bases, leaving 9 bases between them. The CDR3 runs 12 residues. CDR3 in DNA: TGTGCCAGCAGCGAACAGGGTTACGAGCAGTACTTC. Its protein is CASSEQGYEQYF.

V is TRBV3-1 (or the pseudogene TRBV3-2) and J is TRBJ2-3, with 9 bases matching TRBD2. V dropped 2 bases and J dropped 3; count of bases not matched to a gene: 3. Germline V gene sequence: CDR1 LGHDT, CDR2 YNNKEL (reference sequence). The CDR3 loop spans 15 amino acids. The CDR3 spells CASSQPGLATDTQYF. The CDR3 DNA sequence: TGTGCCAGCAGCCAACCGGGACTAGCAACAGATACGCAGTATTTT.

The sample holds a few counts of this clone. The CDR3 nucleotides are TGTGCCAGCAGTTTACAGGGGCGGGAGCTGTTTTTT. This sequence encodes CASSLQGRELFF. The V gene is TRBV27, the J gene TRBJ2-2; TRBD1 is a possible D gene (6 bases). V was shortened by 2 bases and J by 9 bases, with 7 bases between the two germline ends. Germline CDR1 reads MNHEY; CDR2 reads SMNVEV (reference sequence). The CDR3 consists of 12 residues.

The chain recombines TRBV5-5 with TRBJ1-1; D unresolved. V was pared by 1 base and J by 0 bases, with 10 bases between. The CDR3 loop spans 15 amino acids. Germline V gene lookup returns CDR1 SGHKS and CDR2 YYEKEE (reference sequence). The CDR3: CASSLHGSLNTEAFF. The CDR3 DNA reads TGTGCCAGCAGCTTGCATGGCTCGTTGAACACTGAAGCTTTCTTT.

This clone was seen once. The chain combines TRBV19 with TRBJ2-1; D is possibly TRBD2 (5 bases). From germline, CDR1 is LNHDA and CDR2 SQIVND (reference sequence). V lost 6 bases to trimming and J lost 7 bases, with 22 bases between them. This CDR3 contains 16 residues. In nucleotides, the CDR3 is TGTGCCAGTAGCCCCACGGCCTTGGCAGGCGGGAATGAGCAGTTCTTC. This translates into CASSPTALAGGNEQFF.

The chain recombines TRBV2 with TRBJ2-3; 10 bases agree with TRBD2. Trimming at V came to 2 bases and at J to 0 bases, leaving 5 bases not matched to a gene. The CDR3 sequence is 17 residues long. CDR1 is SNHLY and CDR2 is FYNNEI in the germline V gene. The CDR3: CASSELASGSSTDTQYF. CDR3 bases: TGTGCCAGCAGTGAATTGGCTAGCGGGAGTAGCACAGATACGCAGTATTTT. The variable domain in full, completed from reference TRBV2 and TRBJ2-3, reads EPEVTQTPSHQVTQMGQEVILRCVPISNHLYFYWYRQILGQKVEFLVSFYNNEISEKSEIFDDQFSVERPDGSNFTLKIRSTKLEDSAMYFCASSELASGSSTDTQYFGPGTRLTVL.

The V gene is TRBV27, the J gene TRBJ2-7; maybe TRBD2 (7 bases). The CDR3 runs to 15 residues. V was shortened by 0 bases and J by 2 bases, with 11 bases between the two germline ends. Germline loops: CDR1 MNHEY, CDR2 SMNVEV (reference sequence). The CDR3 bases are TGTGCCAGCAGTTTATCGAGGGGGGGACCCTACGAGCAGTACGTC. Its translation is CASSLSRGGPYEQYV.

The chain couples TRBV3-1 (or the pseudogene TRBV3-2) to TRBJ2-5, with D perhaps TRBD2 (6 bases). V was shortened by 0 bases and J by 0 bases, with 14 bases between the two germline ends. CDR3 length: 17 residues. The germline V gene encodes CDR1 LGHDT and CDR2 YNNKEL (reference sequence). CDR3 nucleotide sequence: TGTGCCAGCAGCCAAGAAAGTAGCGGACGGTACCAAGAGACCCAGTACTTC. The encoded protein is CASSQESSGRYQETQYF.